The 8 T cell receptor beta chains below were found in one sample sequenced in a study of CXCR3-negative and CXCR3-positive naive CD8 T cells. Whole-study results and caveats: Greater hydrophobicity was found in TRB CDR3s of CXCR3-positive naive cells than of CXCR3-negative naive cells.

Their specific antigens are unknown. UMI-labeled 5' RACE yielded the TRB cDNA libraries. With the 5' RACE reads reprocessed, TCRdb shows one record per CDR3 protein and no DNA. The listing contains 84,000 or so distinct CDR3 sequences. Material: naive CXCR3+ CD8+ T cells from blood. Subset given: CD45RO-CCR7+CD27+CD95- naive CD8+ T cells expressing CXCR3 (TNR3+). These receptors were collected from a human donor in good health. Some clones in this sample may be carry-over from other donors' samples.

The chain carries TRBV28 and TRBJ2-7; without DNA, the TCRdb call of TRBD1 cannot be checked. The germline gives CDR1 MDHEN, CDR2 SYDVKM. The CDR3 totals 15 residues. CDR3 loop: CASSIPPGGSYEQYF. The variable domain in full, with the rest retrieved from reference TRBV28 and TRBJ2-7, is DVKVTQSSRYLVKRTGEKVFLECVQDMDHENMFWYRQDPGLGLRLIYFSYDVKMKEKGDIPEGYSVSREKKERFSLILESASTNQTSMYLCASSIPPGGSYEQYFGPGTRLTVT.

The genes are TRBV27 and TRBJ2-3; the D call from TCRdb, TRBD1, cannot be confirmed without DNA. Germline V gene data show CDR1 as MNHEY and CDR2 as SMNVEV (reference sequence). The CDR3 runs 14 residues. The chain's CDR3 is CASSLTGGTDTQYF.

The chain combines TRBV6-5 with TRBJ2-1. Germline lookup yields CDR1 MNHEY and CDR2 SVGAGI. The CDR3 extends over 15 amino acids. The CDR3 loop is CASSYFGDGGNEQFF.

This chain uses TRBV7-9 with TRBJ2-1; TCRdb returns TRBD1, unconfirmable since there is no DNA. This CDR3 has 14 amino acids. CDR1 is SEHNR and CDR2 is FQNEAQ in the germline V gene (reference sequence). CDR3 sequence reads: CASSPWGKYNEQFF.

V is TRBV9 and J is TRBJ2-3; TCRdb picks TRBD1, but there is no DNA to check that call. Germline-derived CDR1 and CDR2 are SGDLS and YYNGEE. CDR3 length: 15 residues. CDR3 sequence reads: CASSEWDSPGDTQYF.

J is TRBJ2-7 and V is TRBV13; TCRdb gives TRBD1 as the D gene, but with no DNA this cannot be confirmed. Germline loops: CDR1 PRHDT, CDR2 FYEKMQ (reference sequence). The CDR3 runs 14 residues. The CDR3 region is CASSSWAGAYEQYF. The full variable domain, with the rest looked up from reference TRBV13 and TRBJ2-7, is AAGVIQSPRHLIKEKRETATLKCYPIPRHDTVYWYQQGPGQDPQFLISFYEKMQSDKGSIPDRFSAQQFSDYHSELNMSSLELGDSALYFCASSSWAGAYEQYFGPGTRLTVT.

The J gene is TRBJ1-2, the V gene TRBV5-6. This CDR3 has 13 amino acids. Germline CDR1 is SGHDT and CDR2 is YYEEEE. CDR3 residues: CASSLSQGSRHTF. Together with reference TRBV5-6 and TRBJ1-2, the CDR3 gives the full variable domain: DAGVTQSPTHLIKTRGQQVTLRCSPKSGHDTVSWYQQALGQGPQFIFQYYEEEERQRGNFPDRFSGHQFPNYSSELNVNALLLGDSALYLCASSLSQGSRHTFGSGTRLTVV.

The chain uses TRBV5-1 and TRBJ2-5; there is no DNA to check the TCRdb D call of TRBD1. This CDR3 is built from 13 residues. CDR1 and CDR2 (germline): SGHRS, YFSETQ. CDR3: CASSDQGQETQYF.